This TCR beta chain came from a study of blood T cell repertoires in COVID-19. Background on the study: There were acute and convalescent COVID-19 samples, and they came from the United States, Italy and Spain. The analysed material was cDNA or gDNA that came from T cells, B-cell-depleted T cells, or PBMCs.

CDR3 size: 13 residues. Trimming pared 8 bases from V and 5 bases from J, leaving 13 bases between. The germline CDR1 and CDR2 sequences are GTSNPN and SVGIG (reference sequence). Under the authors' procedure: Nucleated cell number was recorded as an estimate derived from reference gene primer amplification. Assay: immunoSEQ multiplex PCR; the TCRdb copy retains only in-frame clones and omits some. The V and J calls and the clone size are those of that table, but D and trimming were determined from the DNA. The repertoire holds roughly 320,000 clones, with roughly 85% as singletons. This clone turned up a few times.

Specimen: peripheral blood. The clonotype was recovered from a human donor in a cohort sampled during active COVID-19. The chain couples TRBV30 to TRBJ1-6, with D uncertain. The CDR3 reads CAESRGNNSPLHF. The CDR3 nucleotides read TGTGCCGAGAGTCGAGGAAATAATTCACCCCTCCACTTT.